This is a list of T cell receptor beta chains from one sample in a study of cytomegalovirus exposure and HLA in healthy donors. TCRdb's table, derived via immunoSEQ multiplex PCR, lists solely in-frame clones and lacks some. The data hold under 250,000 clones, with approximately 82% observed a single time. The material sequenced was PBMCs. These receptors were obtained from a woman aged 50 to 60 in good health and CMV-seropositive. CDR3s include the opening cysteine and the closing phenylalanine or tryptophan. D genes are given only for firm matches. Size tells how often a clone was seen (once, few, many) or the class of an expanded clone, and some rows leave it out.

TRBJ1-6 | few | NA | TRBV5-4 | CASSPQTGETSPLHF | TGTGCCAGCAGCCCCCAAACGGGGGAGACGTCACCCCTCCACTTT
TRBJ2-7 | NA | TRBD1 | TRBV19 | CASSISGTGDYEQYF | TGTGCCAGTAGTATTTCGGGGACAGGGGACTACGAGCAGTACTTC
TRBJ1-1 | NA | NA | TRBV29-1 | CSVRKLNTEAFF | TGCAGCGTTCGCAAGCTGAACACTGAAGCTTTCTTT
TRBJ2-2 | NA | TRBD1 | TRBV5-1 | CASSTGTGGTGELFF | TGCGCCAGCAGCACCGGGACAGGCGGCACCGGGGAGCTGTTTTTT
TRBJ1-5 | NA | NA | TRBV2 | CATTDYGASNQPQHF | TGTGCCACCACGGACTATGGGGCGAGCAATCAGCCCCAGCATTTT
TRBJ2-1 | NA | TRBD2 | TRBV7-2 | CASSVGLGGDEQFF | TGTGCCAGCAGCGTGGGCTTGGGAGGGGATGAGCAGTTCTTC
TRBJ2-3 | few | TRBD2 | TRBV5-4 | CASSLAGGPDTQYF | TGTGCCAGCAGCCTAGCGGGGGGGCCTGATACGCAGTATTTT
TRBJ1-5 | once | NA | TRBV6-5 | CASKVDQGSNQPQHF | TGTGCCAGCAAAGTTGACCAGGGGAGCAATCAGCCCCAGCATTTT
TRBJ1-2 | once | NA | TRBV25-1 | CASSESGRRNYGYTF | TGTGCCAGCAGTGAGTCAGGGCGACGTAACTATGGCTACACCTTC
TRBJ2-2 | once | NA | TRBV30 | CAWSYQGTGELFF | TGTGCCTGGAGTTATCAGGGCACCGGGGAGCTGTTTTTT
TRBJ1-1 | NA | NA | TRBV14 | CASSRHIVTEAFF | TGTGCCAGCAGCCGCCACATTGTCACTGAAGCTTTCTTT
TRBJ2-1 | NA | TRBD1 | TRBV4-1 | CASSHDRGNEQFF | TGCGCCAGCAGCCACGACAGGGGTAATGAGCAGTTCTTC
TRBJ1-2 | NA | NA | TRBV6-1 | CASSEGGGDRVYGYTF | TGTGCCAGCAGTGAAGGGGGAGGCGACCGAGTCTATGGCTACACCTTC
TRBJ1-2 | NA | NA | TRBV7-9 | CASSLVLAGDGYTF | TGTGCCAGCAGCTTAGTGTTGGCAGGGGATGGCTACACCTTC
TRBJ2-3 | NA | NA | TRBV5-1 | CASSLDRPTDTQYF | TGCGCCAGCAGCTTGGACAGGCCCACAGATACGCAGTATTTT
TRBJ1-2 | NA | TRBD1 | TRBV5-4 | CASGQRQGDYGYTF | TGTGCCAGCGGACAAAGACAGGGAGACTATGGCTACACCTTC
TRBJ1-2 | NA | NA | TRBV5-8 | CASTYWSSSYGYTF | TGTGCCAGCACCTATTGGAGCAGTTCCTATGGCTACACCTTC
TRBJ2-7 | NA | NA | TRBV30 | CAWSVLVSYEQYF | TGTGCCTGGAGTGTACTGGTATCCTACGAGCAGTACTTC
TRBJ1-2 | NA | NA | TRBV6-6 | CASSYWKGGEGYGYTF | TGTGCCAGCAGTTACTGGAAGGGGGGGGAGGGCTATGGCTACACCTTC
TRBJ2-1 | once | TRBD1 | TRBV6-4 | CASRKTGQGEFNEQFF | TGTGCCAGCAGAAAAACGGGACAGGGTGAATTCAATGAGCAGTTCTTC
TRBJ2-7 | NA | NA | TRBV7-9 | CAVEHPSSYEQYF | TGTGCCGTGGAGCACCCCAGCTCCTACGAGCAGTACTTC
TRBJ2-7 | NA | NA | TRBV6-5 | CASSEVEYEQYF | TGTGCCAGCAGTGAAGTTGAGTACGAGCAGTACTTC
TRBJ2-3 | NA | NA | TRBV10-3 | CAISPQGGTDTQYF | TGTGCCATCAGTCCCCAGGGGGGAACAGATACGCAGTATTTT
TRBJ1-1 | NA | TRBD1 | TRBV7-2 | CASSTWTGTNTEAFF | TGTGCCAGCAGCACTTGGACAGGGACGAACACTGAAGCTTTCTTT
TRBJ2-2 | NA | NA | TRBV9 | CASSGGGVVSGELFF | TGTGCCAGCAGCGGAGGGGGGGTTGTTTCCGGGGAGCTGTTTTTT
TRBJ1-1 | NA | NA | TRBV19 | CASSSTVAAEAFF | TGTGCCAGTAGCTCGACGGTGGCGGCTGAAGCTTTCTTT
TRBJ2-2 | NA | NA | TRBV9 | CASSVGVSAGELFF | TGTGCCAGCAGCGTAGGGGTTAGCGCCGGGGAGCTGTTTTTT
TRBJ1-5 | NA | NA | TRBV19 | CASDGGNQPQHF | TGTGCCAGCGACGGGGGAAATCAGCCCCAGCATTTT
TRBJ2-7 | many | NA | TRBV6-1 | CASSSVGWSYEQYF | TGTGCCAGCAGTTCAGTTGGTTGGTCCTACGAGCAGTACTTC
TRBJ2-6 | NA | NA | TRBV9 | CASSVAAGDGANVLTF | TGTGCCAGCAGCGTAGCTGCAGGGGACGGGGCCAACGTCCTGACTTTC
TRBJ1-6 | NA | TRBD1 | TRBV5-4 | CASSSRQGPNSPLHF | TGTGCCAGCAGCTCCCGACAGGGGCCTAATTCACCCCTCCACTTT
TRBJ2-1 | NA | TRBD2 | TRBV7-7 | CASSLGLAGGHEQFF | TGTGCCAGCAGCTTAGGCCTAGCGGGGGGTCATGAGCAGTTCTTC
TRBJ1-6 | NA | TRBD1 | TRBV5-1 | CASSSGTGGNSPLHF | TGCGCCAGCAGCTCGGGGACAGGGGGAAATTCACCCCTCCACTTT
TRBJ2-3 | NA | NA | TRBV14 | CASSQDIGGSTDTQYF | TGTGCCAGCAGCCAAGATATCGGCGGAAGCACAGATACGCAGTATTTT
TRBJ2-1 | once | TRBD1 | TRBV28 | CASSLPGTGTNERFF | TGTGCCAGCAGTCTTCCCGGGACAGGGACTAATGAGCGGTTCTTC
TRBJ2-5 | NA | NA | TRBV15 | CATSRGGQGETQYF | TGTGCCACCAGCAGGGGGGGGCAGGGTGAGACCCAGTACTTC
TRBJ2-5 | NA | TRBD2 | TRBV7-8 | CASSLAGLAADF | TGTGCCAGCAGCCTAGCGGGGCTAGCGGCTGACTTC
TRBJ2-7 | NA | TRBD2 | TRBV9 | CASSVGAGGPYEQYF | TGTGCCAGCAGCGTAGGTGCGGGGGGACCCTACGAGCAGTACTTC
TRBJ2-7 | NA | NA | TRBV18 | CASSDRGGQYEQYF | TGTGCCAGCTCCGATAGGGGGGGGCAGTACGAGCAGTACTTC
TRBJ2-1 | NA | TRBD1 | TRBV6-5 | CASSSVRTGVYNEQFF | TGTGCCAGCAGTTCGGTAAGGACAGGAGTTTACAATGAGCAGTTCTTC
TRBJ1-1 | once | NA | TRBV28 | CASSPGHTNTEAFF | TGTGCCAGCAGTCCCGGACATACAAACACTGAAGCTTTCTTT